This paragraph covers one T cell receptor (beta chain) sequence. As yet, its antigen is unknown. This sample stems from a study of shared clonotypes between healthy human individuals. Those who donated, Caucasian adults without exception, all lived in Nashville, Tennessee. Both subsets, CD45RA+ naive and CD45RA-negative memory, were split from the CD4+ cells. The CDR3 length is 16 residues. Germline V gives CDR1 SGHTA, CDR2 FQGNSA. V gave up 1 base and J gave up 7 bases, with 17 bases separating them. Regarding the study as a whole: Naive subsets usually exceeded memory subsets in estimated richness. The four-donor shared clonotypes exceeded non-shared clonotypes in generation probability, with non-shared ones scoring lower.

Clones were read by immunoSEQ multiplex PCR, and TCRdb kept only the in-frame ones, dropping some. The sample includes 1.5 million to 1.9 million clones, around 98% of them seen just once. The sequence was collected from a man younger than 45 in good health. The chain uses TRBV7-2 and TRBJ1-5; TRBD1 is a possible D gene (6 bases). The sequenced sample was naive CD4+ T cells sorted from blood. The subset was: CD45RA+ positively selected. CDR3 sequence reads: CASSLVGSQGYQPQHF. The CDR3 nucleotides read TGTGCCAGCAGCTTAGTTGGTTCACAGGGTTACCAGCCCCAGCATTTT.